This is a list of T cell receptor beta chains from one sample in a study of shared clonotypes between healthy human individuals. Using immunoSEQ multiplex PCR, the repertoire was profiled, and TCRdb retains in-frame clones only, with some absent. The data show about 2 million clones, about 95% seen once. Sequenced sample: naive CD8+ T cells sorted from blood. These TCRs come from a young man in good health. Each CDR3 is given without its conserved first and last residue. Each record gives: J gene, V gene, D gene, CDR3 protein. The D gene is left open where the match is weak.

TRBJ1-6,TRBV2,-,ASSEATTGHLNSPLH
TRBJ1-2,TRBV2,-,ASSGVANYGYT
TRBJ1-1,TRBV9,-,ASSVSGTTEAF
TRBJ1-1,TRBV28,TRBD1,ASTQGGGQGEAF
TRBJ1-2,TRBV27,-,ASSLVQGAYGYT
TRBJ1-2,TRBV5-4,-,ASSLGGNYGYT
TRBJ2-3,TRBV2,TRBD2,ASSTLAGSTDTQY
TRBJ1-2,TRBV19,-,ASNRAFEGYGYT
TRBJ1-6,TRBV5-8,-,ASSLAVTVGNSPLH
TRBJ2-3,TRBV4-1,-,ASSHFPSTDTQY
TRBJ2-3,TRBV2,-,ASSEAPSMGTDTQY
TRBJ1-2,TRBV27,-,ASSPVGVYTYGYT
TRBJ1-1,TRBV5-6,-,ASSLQEYTEAF
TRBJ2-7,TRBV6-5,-,ASSTMSNEQY
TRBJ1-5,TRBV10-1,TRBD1,ARGTGTVGNQPQH
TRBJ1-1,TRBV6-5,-,ASSYSRGTEAF
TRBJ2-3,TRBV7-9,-,ASSFWVDTQY
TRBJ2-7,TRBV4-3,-,ASSQGRQNEQY
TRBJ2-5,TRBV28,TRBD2,ASTLGRAGELQETQY
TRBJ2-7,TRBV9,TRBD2,ASSRSGGGWDEQY
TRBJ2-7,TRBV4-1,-,ASSQGIRYEQY
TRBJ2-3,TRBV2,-,ASSARGGLTDTQY
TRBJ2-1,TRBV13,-,ASSSSDTHTYNEQF
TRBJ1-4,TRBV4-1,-,ASTLTGGEEKLF
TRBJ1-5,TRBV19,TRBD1,ASSTIRDRDGQPQH
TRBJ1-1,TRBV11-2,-,ASSLAGADTEAF
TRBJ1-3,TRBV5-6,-,ASSLGEWAGNTIY
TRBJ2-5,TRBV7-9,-,ASSSRGEGETQY
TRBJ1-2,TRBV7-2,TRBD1,ASSDLYRGWGYT
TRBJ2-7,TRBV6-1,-,ASSVHSITYEQY
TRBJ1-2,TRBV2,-,ASSEALGPGYT